This T cell receptor beta chain is from a study of beta chain features in type 1 diabetes. V dropped 0 bases and J dropped 0 bases, with 9 bases sitting between them. CDR3 size: 16 residues. Germline CDR1 is LGHNA and CDR2 is YSLEER. All of the isolated RNA was reverse transcribed, so expressed TCRB transcripts were sequenced. Some clones are missing from TCRdb's copy, which holds only in-frame ones; the method was immunoSEQ multiplex PCR. The data show just over 600,000 clones, about a sixth seen once. This clone has only a few counts. The chain has TRBV4-3 and TRBJ2-1; no reliable D call. The TCR originated in a man aged 18 to 29 in good health. Sequencing was carried out using naive CD4+ T cells from blood. CDR3 DNA sequence: TGCGCCAGCAGCCAAGATCCGACCCACTCCTACAATGAGCAGTTCTTC. It codes for CASSQDPTHSYNEQFF.